This T cell receptor (beta chain) was captured by sequencing in a study of OX40 agonist ivuxolimab in advanced cancers. Overall study context: Patients were treated with intravenous ivuxolimab, dosed at 0.01 to 10 mg/kg and infused every 2 weeks.

Sequencing was performed with immunoSEQ multiplex PCR; in TCRdb, only in-frame clones are kept and a portion is missing. The repertoire has 40,000 to 45,000 clones, approximately 86% of them found once; the top ten carry 9.5% to 13%. No patient had autoimmune disease or received systemic immunosuppression. At cycle 4 day 1, cycle 7 day 1, and baseline, blood was sampled. The source was CD4+ or CD8+ T cells sorted from blood, collected in a trial of the OX40 agonist ivuxolimab. The TCR comes from an adult with an advanced solid tumor such as melanoma, head and neck, liver or kidney cancer.

CDR3 in amino acids: CASSHTTGTNTGELFF. CDR3 in DNA: TGCGCCAGCAGCCATACCACAGGGACGAACACCGGGGAGCTGTTTTTT. The chain is built from TRBV4-1 and TRBJ2-2; possibly TRBD1 for D (6 bases). Germline V CDR1 and CDR2: MGHRA, YSYEKL. V was cut by 3 bases and J by 0 bases, with 11 bases left in between. The CDR3 contains 16 residues.